These T cell receptor beta chains were read from a single sample in a study of T cells in localized non-small cell lung cancer. TCRdb keeps only in-frame clones here, not all; method: immunoSEQ multiplex PCR. The sample lists 870 or so clones; 25% were seen once. The specimen comprised normal lung tissue next to the tumor, sampled before any cancer treatment. All receptors come from a male donor aged 60 or over with stage I lung adenocarcinoma. The CDR3 runs from the conserved cysteine through the conserved F or W. The D gene is left open where the match is weak. Size is omitted from some rows. Given values are once, few, many or a class for expanded clones.

abundance: -
v_gene: TRBV11-3
d_gene: -
j_gene: TRBJ1-3
CDR3nt: TGTGCCAGCAGCTATCGGGACATCTCTGGAAACACCATATATTTT
CDR3aa: CASSYRDISGNTIYF

abundance: -
v_gene: TRBV5-1
d_gene: TRBD1
j_gene: TRBJ1-1
CDR3nt: TGCGCCAGCAGCTTGGAAGGGACAGGGGGATCAGCTTTCTTT
CDR3aa: CASSLEGTGGSAFF

abundance: -
v_gene: TRBV19
d_gene: TRBD1
j_gene: TRBJ1-5
CDR3nt: TGTGCCAGTAGTATCAGGGGGGCAAGGGGCAATCAGCCCCAGCATTTT
CDR3aa: CASSIRGARGNQPQHF

abundance: -
v_gene: TRBV9
d_gene: -
j_gene: TRBJ1-1
CDR3nt: TGTGCCAGCAGCAGAGAGGGGGGCAATGTGGCCACTAAATTAAACACTGAAGCTTTCTTT
CDR3aa: CASSREGGNVATKLNTEAFF

abundance: large
v_gene: TRBV9
d_gene: -
j_gene: TRBJ1-2
CDR3nt: TGTGCCAGCAGCGTGGACGGGGGGGCCGACGCTTATGGCTACACCTTC
CDR3aa: CASSVDGGADAYGYTF

abundance: few
v_gene: TRBV6-8
d_gene: TRBD1
j_gene: TRBJ1-1
CDR3nt: TGTGCCAGCAGACCGAGACAGGGAACGGAAGCTTTCTTT
CDR3aa: CASRPRQGTEAFF

abundance: -
v_gene: TRBV30
d_gene: -
j_gene: TRBJ1-5
CDR3nt: TGTGCCTGGAGTGTTGACGGGGCGAGCAATCAGCCCCAGCATTTT
CDR3aa: CAWSVDGASNQPQHF

abundance: -
v_gene: TRBV14
d_gene: -
j_gene: TRBJ2-7
CDR3nt: TGTGCCAGCAGCTTACTCTACGAGCAGTACTTC
CDR3aa: CASSLLYEQYF

abundance: -
v_gene: TRBV19
d_gene: TRBD2
j_gene: TRBJ2-5
CDR3nt: TGTGCCAGTAGTCTGGTCGGGGGGGGATGGGAGACCCAGTACTTC
CDR3aa: CASSLVGGGWETQYF

abundance: few
v_gene: TRBV11-3
d_gene: -
j_gene: TRBJ2-2
CDR3nt: TGTGCCAGCAGCTTGACCTACTTCGGGACCTCCGGGGAGCTGTTTTTT
CDR3aa: CASSLTYFGTSGELFF

abundance: -
v_gene: TRBV12-5
d_gene: -
j_gene: TRBJ2-7
CDR3nt: TGTGCTAGTGGCGCGACGTACTCCTACGAGCAGTACTTC
CDR3aa: CASGATYSYEQYF

abundance: few
v_gene: TRBV6-8
d_gene: -
j_gene: TRBJ2-7
CDR3nt: TGTGCCATCAGGACAGTCCTCTACGAGCAGTACTTC
CDR3aa: CAIRTVLYEQYF

abundance: -
v_gene: TRBV30
d_gene: -
j_gene: TRBJ2-5
CDR3nt: TGTGCCTGGAGTGTACGGGGGATTCGAGAGACCCAGTACTTC
CDR3aa: CAWSVRGIRETQYF

abundance: few
v_gene: TRBV10-3
d_gene: -
j_gene: TRBJ2-1
CDR3nt: TGTGCCATCAGTGACCCCGACAATGAGCAGTTCTTC
CDR3aa: CAISDPDNEQFF

abundance: few
v_gene: TRBV10-2
d_gene: -
j_gene: TRBJ1-1
CDR3nt: TGCGCCAGCAGTGAGAGGGCCGGGGGCACTGAAGCTTTCTTT
CDR3aa: CASSERAGGTEAFF